Included here is one T cell receptor beta chain sequence, with context. The antigen is not known. The sample is drawn from a study of a mutant IDH1 vaccine in newly diagnosed glioma. The overall study: Patients got their first vaccination 4-6 weeks after radiotherapy alone, or with temozolomide cycles. V12 took place at week 35, and V13 at week 47. Earlier therapy was either radiotherapy, temozolomide, or both, and most got both.

Time point defined: week 35, safety follow-up. Every single dose of the vaccine, 300 ug of mutant IDH1 20-mer peptide, came with topical imiquimod. The study's findings and limits: A vaccine-induced immune response developed in roughly 93% of the patients.

TCRdb's table, derived via immunoSEQ multiplex PCR, lists solely in-frame clones and lacks some. The data hold around 41,000 clones, with 85% to 90% observed a single time. This CDR3 is built from 16 residues. Germline V gives CDR1 SGHDN, CDR2 FVKESK. Deletions cut 4 bases from V and 7 bases from J, with 20 bases between. The gene calls are TRBV14 and TRBJ2-1; D not resolved. The sequencing used PBMCs, collected from a glioma patient whose treatment included an IDH1 peptide vaccine. The source is a man in his forties or fifties with glioma. The CDR3: CASSPWKDLAENEQFF. The CDR3 DNA follows: TGTGCCAGCAGCCCTTGGAAGGATTTGGCTGAAAATGAGCAGTTCTTC. Full variable domain (missing parts from reference TRBV14 and TRBJ2-1): EAGVTQFPSHSVIEKGQTVTLRCDPISGHDNLYWYRRVMGKEIKFLLHFVKESKQDESGMPNNRFLAERTGGTYSTLKVQPAELEDSGVYFCASSPWKDLAENEQFFGPGTRLTVL.